A single sample is the source of the 5 T cell receptor beta chains below, sequenced in a study of shared clonotypes between healthy human individuals. The repertoire was sequenced with immunoSEQ multiplex PCR; TCRdb's copy has only in-frame clones and lacks some. The sample consists of about 92,000 clones, approximately 63% of them appearing once. Specimen: memory CD8+ T cells sorted from blood. Subset reported: CD45RO+ cells pooled with CCR7-negative TemRA cells. These receptors were obtained from a man aged 25 to 45 in good health.

This chain connects TRBV18 to TRBJ2-1; D call uncertain. The CDR3 is 16 amino acids. Germline V gives CDR1 KGHSH, CDR2 LQKENI. V was cut by 3 bases and J by 0 bases, with 12 bases left in between. CDR3 nucleotide sequence: TGTGCCAGCTCACCCTCTCGCGGAAGCTCCTACAATGAGCAGTTCTTC. Its translation: CASSPSRGSSYNEQFF.

This chain connects TRBV7-2 to TRBJ2-7; 7 bases are a match to TRBD2. The V and J ends lost 5 bases and 2 bases, in that order; junction bases with no gene match: 12. Germline V gives CDR1 SGHTA, CDR2 FQGNSA. The CDR3 loop spans 16 amino acids. The CDR3 region is CASSQSWRGKTYEQYF. The CDR3, as DNA: TGTGCCAGCAGCCAGTCTTGGCGGGGGAAGACCTACGAGCAGTACTTC. The full variable domain, rest sourced from reference TRBV7-2 and TRBJ2-7, is GAGVSQSPSNKVTEKGKDVELRCDPISGHTALYWYRQSLGQGLEFLIYFQGNSAPDKSGLPSDRFSAERTGGSVSTLTIQRTQQEDSAVYLCASSQSWRGKTYEQYFGPGTRLTVT.

The chain joins TRBV19 to TRBJ1-2; D may be TRBD1 (5 bases). With 7 bases removed from V and 3 bases from J, the gap between germline ends came to 18 bases. The germline CDR1 and CDR2 sequences are LNHDA and SQIVND (reference sequence). The CDR3 extends over 15 amino acids. This CDR3 reads CASIKKPGLDYGYTF. CDR3 bases: TGTGCCAGTATCAAGAAGCCGGGGCTCGACTATGGCTACACCTTC.

The chain links TRBV11-2 to TRBJ2-7; D remains ambiguous. The CDR3 has 15 amino acids. Trimming pared 0 bases from V and 5 bases from J, leaving 14 bases between. Germline V gene data show CDR1 as SGHAT and CDR2 as FQNNGV. CDR3 sequence (DNA): TGTGCCAGCAGCTTAGATATTGTCCTCGGCCACGAGCAGTACTTC. Residues: CASSLDIVLGHEQYF.

In its sample, this clone was seen a few times. V is TRBV19 and J is TRBJ2-3; 11 bases are a match to TRBD2. This CDR3 has 16 residues. J lost 2 bases, V lost 7 bases, and 8 bases had no gene match. Per germline, CDR1 LNHDA and CDR2 SQIVND (reference sequence). CDR3 amino acids: CASMRGTSGDTDTQYF. The CDR3 DNA sequence: TGTGCCAGTATGAGGGGGACTAGCGGCGACACAGATACGCAGTATTTT.